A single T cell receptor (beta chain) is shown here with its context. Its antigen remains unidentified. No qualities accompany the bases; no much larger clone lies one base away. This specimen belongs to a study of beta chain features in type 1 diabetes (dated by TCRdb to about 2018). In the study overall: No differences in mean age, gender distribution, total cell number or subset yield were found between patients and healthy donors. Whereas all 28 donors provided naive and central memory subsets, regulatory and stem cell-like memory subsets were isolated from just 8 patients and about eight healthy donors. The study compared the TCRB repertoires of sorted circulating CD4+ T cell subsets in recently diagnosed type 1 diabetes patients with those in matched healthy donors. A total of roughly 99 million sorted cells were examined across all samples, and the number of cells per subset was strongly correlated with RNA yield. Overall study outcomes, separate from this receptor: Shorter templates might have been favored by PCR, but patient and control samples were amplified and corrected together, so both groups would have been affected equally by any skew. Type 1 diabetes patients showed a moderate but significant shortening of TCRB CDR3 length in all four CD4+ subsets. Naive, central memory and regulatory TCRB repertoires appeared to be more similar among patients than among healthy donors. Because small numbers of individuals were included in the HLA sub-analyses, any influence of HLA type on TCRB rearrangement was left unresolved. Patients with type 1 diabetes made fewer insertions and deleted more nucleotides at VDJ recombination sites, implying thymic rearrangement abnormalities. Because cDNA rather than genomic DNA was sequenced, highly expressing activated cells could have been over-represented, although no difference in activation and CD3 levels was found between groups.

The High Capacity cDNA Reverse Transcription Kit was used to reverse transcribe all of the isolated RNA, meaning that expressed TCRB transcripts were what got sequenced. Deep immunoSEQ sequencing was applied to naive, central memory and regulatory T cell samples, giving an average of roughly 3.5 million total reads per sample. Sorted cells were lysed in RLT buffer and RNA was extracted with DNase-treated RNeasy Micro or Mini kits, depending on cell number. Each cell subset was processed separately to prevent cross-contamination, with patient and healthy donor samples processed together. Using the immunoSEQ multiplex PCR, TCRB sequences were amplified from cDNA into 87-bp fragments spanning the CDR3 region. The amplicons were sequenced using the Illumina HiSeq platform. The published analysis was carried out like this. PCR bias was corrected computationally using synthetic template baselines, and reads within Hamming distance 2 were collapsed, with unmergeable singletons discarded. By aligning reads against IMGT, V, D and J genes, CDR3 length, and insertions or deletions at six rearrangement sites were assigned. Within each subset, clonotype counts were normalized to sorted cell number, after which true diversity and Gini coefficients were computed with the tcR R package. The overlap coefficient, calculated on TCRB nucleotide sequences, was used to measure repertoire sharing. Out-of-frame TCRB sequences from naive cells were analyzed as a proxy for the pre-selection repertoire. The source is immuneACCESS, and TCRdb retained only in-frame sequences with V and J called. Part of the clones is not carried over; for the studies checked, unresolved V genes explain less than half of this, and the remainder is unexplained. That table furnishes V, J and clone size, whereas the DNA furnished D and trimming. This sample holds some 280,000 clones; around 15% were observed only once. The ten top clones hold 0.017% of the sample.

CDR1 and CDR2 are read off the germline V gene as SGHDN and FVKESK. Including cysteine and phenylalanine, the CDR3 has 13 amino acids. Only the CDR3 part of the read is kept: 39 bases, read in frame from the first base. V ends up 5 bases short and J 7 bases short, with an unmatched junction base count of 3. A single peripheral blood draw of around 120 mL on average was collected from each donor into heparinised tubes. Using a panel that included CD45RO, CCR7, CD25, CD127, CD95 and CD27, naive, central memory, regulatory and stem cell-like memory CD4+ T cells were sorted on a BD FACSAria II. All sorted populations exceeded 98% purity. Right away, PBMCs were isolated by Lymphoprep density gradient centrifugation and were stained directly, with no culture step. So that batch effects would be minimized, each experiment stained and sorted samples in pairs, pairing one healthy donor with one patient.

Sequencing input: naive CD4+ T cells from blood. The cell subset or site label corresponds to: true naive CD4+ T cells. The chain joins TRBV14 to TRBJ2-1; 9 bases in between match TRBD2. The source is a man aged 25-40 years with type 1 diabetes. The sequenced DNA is TGTGCCAGCAGCTCGGGACTAGCAAATGAGCAGTTCTTC. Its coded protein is CASSSGLANEQFF.